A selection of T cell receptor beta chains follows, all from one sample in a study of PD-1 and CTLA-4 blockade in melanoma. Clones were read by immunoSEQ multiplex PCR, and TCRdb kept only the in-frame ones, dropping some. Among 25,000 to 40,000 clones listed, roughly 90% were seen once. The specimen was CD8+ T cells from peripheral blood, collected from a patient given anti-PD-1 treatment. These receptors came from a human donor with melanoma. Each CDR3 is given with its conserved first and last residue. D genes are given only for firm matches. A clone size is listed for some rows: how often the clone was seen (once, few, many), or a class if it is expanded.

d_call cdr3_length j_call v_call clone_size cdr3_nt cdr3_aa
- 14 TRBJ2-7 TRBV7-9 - TGTGCCAGCAGCTCGGACCGGGTTTATTACGAGCAGTACTTC CASSSDRVYYEQYF
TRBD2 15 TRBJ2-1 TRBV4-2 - TGTGCCAGCAGCCCCAAGGCGGGGGGATGGAATGAGCAGTTCTTC CASSPKAGGWNEQFF
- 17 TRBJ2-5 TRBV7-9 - TGTGCCAGCAGCTCCCCCCAGGACCATTCTGTCCAAGAGACCCAGTACTTC CASSSPQDHSVQETQYF
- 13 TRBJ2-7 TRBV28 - TGTGCCAGCATGGGTCAGGCAAACTACGAGCAGTACTTC CASMGQANYEQYF
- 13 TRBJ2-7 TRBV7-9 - TGTGCCAGCAGCTTATTGGGGGCCTACGAGCAGTACTTC CASSLLGAYEQYF
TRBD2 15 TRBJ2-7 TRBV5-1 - TGCGCCAGCAGCTTGACTAGCGGGGGTTCCTACGAGCAGTACTTC CASSLTSGGSYEQYF
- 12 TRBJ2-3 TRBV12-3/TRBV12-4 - TGTGCCAGCACCCTCGACAGTATTACGCAGTATTTT CASTLDSITQYF
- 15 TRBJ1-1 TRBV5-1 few TGCGCCAGCAGCTTGGCCGCCAACCGGGGTTCTGAAGCTTTCTTT CASSLAANRGSEAFF
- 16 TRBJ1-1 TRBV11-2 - TGTGCCAGCAGTTTACAAGGTGGGACCGCCAACACTGAAGCTTTCTTT CASSLQGGTANTEAFF
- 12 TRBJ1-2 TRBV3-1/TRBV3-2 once TGTGCCAGCAGCCAAGACGGGGACGGCTACACCTTC CASSQDGDGYTF
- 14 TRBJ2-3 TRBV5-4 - TGTGCCAGCAGGATGACTGGAAGCACAGATACGCAGTATTTT CASRMTGSTDTQYF
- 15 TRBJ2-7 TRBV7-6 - TGTGCCAGCAGCCCTAGGGGGGACCGGGACCACGAGCAGTACTTC CASSPRGDRDHEQYF
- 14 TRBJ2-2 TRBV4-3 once TGCGCCAGCAGCCAAGGGACAGCCACCGGGGAGCTGTTTTTT CASSQGTATGELFF
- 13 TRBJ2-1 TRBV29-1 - TGCAGCGTTACGCAGGTAAATTACAATGAGCAGTTCTTC CSVTQVNYNEQFF
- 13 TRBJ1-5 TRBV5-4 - TGTGCCAGCAGCTTGTCCCCCAATCAGCCCCAGCATTTT CASSLSPNQPQHF
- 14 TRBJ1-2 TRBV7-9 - TGTGCCAGCAGCTTAGTAACACTCAACTATGGCTACACCTTC CASSLVTLNYGYTF
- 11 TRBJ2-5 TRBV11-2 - TGTGCCAGCAGCTTTTCGGAGACCCAGTACTTC CASSFSETQYF
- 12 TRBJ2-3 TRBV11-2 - TGTGCCAGCAGCTTAAGCTGGGATACGCAGTATTTT CASSLSWDTQYF
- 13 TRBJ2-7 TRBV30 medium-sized TGTGCCTGGAAAAAGGGAGCCGGCTACGAGCAGTACTTC CAWKKGAGYEQYF
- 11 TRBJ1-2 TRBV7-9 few TGTGCCAGCAGCTTAGACTATGGCTACACCTTC CASSLDYGYTF
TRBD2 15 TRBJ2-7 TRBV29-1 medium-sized TGCAGCGTTGAAAGTAGCGGGGGGGCCGGTTACGAGCAGTACTTC CSVESSGGAGYEQYF
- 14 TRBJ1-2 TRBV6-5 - TGTGCCAGCAGTCGGACTGTAGCTAACTATGGCTACACCTTC CASSRTVANYGYTF
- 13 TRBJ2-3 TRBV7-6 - TGTGCCAGCAGCTTAAATCCCACAGATACGCAGTATTTT CASSLNPTDTQYF
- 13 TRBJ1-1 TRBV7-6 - TGTGCCAGCACCCACAGGGAGGGCACTGAAGCTTTCTTT CASTHREGTEAFF
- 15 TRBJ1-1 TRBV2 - TGTGCCAGCAGCGCTACAGGGCAGGGCTTCACTGAAGCTTTCTTT CASSATGQGFTEAFF
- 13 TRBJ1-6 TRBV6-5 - TGTGCCAGCGCACCGGGGGGGAGTTCACCCCTCCACTTT CASAPGGSSPLHF